One sample yielded the 21 T cell receptor beta chains listed below, sequenced in a study of CD8 T cells in ankylosing spondylitis. One entry per CDR3 protein results from TCRdb running MiXCR on the 5' RACE reads. The sample contains about 100,000 distinct CDR3 sequences, about 25% of which appear only once. What was sequenced was synovial fluid, either unsorted or a sorted T cell fraction (not recorded which). These receptors were obtained from a male donor with ankylosing spondylitis.

The rearrangement joins TRBV5-1 to TRBJ1-4, with D possibly TRBD1 on 6 matching bases. V was cut by 3 bases and J by 7 bases, with 13 bases left in between. The CDR3 contains 14 residues. CDR1 is SGHRS and CDR2 is YFSETQ in the germline V gene. The CDR3 region is CASSSQGLGEKLFF. The CDR3 coding sequence is TGCGCCAGCAGCTCACAGGGTTTAGGTGAAAAACTGTTTTTT.

The chain joins TRBV5-5 to TRBJ2-2; 11 positions agree with TRBD1. This CDR3 contains 16 residues. Germline CDR1 is SGHKS and CDR2 is YYEKEE (reference sequence). V dropped 2 bases and J dropped 6; count of bases not matched to a gene: 6. DNA for the CDR3: TGTGCCAGCAGCTTCTCCGGGACAGGGGGGTCCGGGGAGCTGTTTTTT. This encodes CASSFSGTGGSGELFF. Variable domain in full (rest from reference TRBV5-5 and TRBJ2-2): DAGVTQSPTHLIKTRGQQVTLRCSPISGHKSVSWYQQVLGQGPQFIFQYYEKEERGRGNFPDRFSARQFPNYSSELNVNALLLGDSALYLCASSFSGTGGSGELFFGEGSRLTVL.

This clonotype has only a few counts. The rearrangement uses TRBV20-1 and TRBJ1-1; D is unclear. Trimming took off 1 base at V and 1 base at J, with 4 bases between the two ends. Germline CDR1 DFQATT, CDR2 SNEGSKA (reference sequence). CDR3 length: 12 amino acids. The CDR3 nucleotides are TGCAGTGCTAGAGCCACGAACACTGAAGCTTTCTTT. Its translation is CSARATNTEAFF.

This clonotype was seen more than once but under ten times. This sequence joins TRBV5-4 and TRBJ2-7; tentatively, D is TRBD2 (6 bases). From germline, CDR1 is SGHNT and CDR2 YYREEE (reference sequence). Deletions cut 4 bases from V and 9 bases from J, with 14 bases between. CDR3 length equals 12 residues. The CDR3 DNA follows: TGTGCCAGCAGCCCAGAGGAGGGCGCGCAGTACTTC. Translation gives CASSPEEGAQYF. The full variable domain, its missing parts supplied by reference TRBV5-4 and TRBJ2-7, is ETGVTQSPTHLIKTRGQQVTLRCSSQSGHNTVSWYQQALGQGPQFIFQYYREEENGRGNFPPRFSGLQFPNYSSELNVNALELDDSALYLCASSPEEGAQYFGPGTRLTVT.

This clonotype showed up just a few times. This chain connects TRBV10-3 to TRBJ2-7; tentative D call: TRBD2 (7 bases). This CDR3 has 14 residues. Germline lookup yields CDR1 ENHRY and CDR2 SYGVKD. V was cut by 10 bases and J by 3 bases, with 19 bases left in between. The CDR3 DNA follows: TGTGCCACCCGAAGGGGGGGACGGGGCTACGAGCAGTACTTC. Translating it yields CATRRGGRGYEQYF.

A few counts support this clonotype. The chain joins TRBV27 to TRBJ2-1; tentatively, D is TRBD2 (6 bases). This CDR3 comprises 14 residues. Looked up from germline, CDR1 is MNHEY and CDR2 is SMNVEV (reference sequence). Trimming took 3 bases from V and 9 from J, leaving 15 bases between them. CDR3: CASSFSGRSSEQFF. In DNA, the CDR3 is TGTGCCAGCAGTTTTAGCGGACGGAGTAGTGAGCAGTTCTTC.

In its sample, this clonotype was seen many times. The V call is TRBV29-1, the J call TRBJ2-5, with D perhaps TRBD1 (5 bases). Germline V lookup: CDR1 SQVTM, CDR2 ANQGSEA. The CDR3 is 15 amino acids. V gave up 1 base and J gave up 7 bases, with 19 bases separating them. Written as DNA, the CDR3 is TGCAGCGTTGAAGGGTCTGGGGCAGGATCGTCGACCCAGTACTTC. Encoded protein: CSVEGSGAGSSTQYF.

The chain recombines TRBV29-1 with TRBJ1-3; D remains ambiguous. V shed 8 bases and J shed 3 bases, with 14 bases lying between them. The CDR3 contains 13 residues. Germline V lookup: CDR1 SQVTM, CDR2 ANQGSEA. CDR3 residues: CSPRKAGGNTIYF. The CDR3 DNA follows: TGCAGCCCCCGAAAGGCAGGTGGAAACACCATATATTTT.

This clonotype was counted a few times. CDR3 DNA sequence: TGTGCCAGCAGCTTAGCGTCGGGACCGGAGCAGTTCTTC. It translates to CASSLASGPEQFF. The chain has TRBV7-9 and TRBJ2-1; possibly TRBD1 or TRBD2 for D (5 bases each). In germline, CDR1 is SEHNR, CDR2 FQNEAQ (reference sequence). V dropped 0 bases and J dropped 10 bases, with 10 bases sitting between them. The CDR3 contains 13 residues.

This clonotype was counted at least ten times. V gene TRBV6-1 combines with J gene TRBJ1-1; 9 bases match TRBD1. Germline V gives CDR1 MNHNS, CDR2 SASEGT. The V segment lost 2 bases and the J segment 5 bases; nucleotides outside the gene matches: 6. The CDR3 has 15 amino acids. CDR3 residues: CASSERGQGWTEAFF. The CDR3 coding sequence is TGTGCCAGCAGTGAACGGGGACAGGGTTGGACTGAAGCTTTCTTT.

The rearrangement joins TRBV19 to TRBJ2-2; no firm D call. This CDR3 is 14 amino acids long. Trimming left V 1 base short and J 3 bases short, with 6 bases between. CDR1 is LNHDA, CDR2 SQIVND, per germline (reference sequence). CDR3 protein: CASSIVGYTGELFF. Written as DNA, the CDR3 is TGTGCCAGTAGTATAGTAGGATACACCGGGGAGCTGTTTTTT.

This clonotype was counted between two and nine times. The gene calls are TRBV5-1 and TRBJ2-2; a weak D match, TRBD1 (5 bases). The CDR3 is 14 amino acids. The germline CDR1 and CDR2 sequences are SGHRS and YFSETQ. V lost 4 bases and J 8 bases, leaving 15 bases between the germline ends. The chain's CDR3 is CASSPLQEGGELFF. The CDR3 region has the DNA TGCGCCAGCAGCCCATTACAGGAAGGTGGGGAGCTGTTTTTT.

The sample holds many counts of this clonotype. This chain uses TRBV5-1 with TRBJ2-7; the D gene is possibly TRBD2 (5 bases). V was trimmed by 4 bases and J by 4 bases, leaving 12 bases between them. The CDR3 runs 13 residues. Germline CDR1 SGHRS, CDR2 YFSETQ. For the CDR3, the DNA is TGCGCCAGCAGCGGCGGGTTGAGATACGAGCAGTACTTC. Translating it yields CASSGGLRYEQYF.

This clonotype showed up just a few times. The chain links TRBV9 to TRBJ1-2, with no clear D. The ends were cut back, 4 bases at V and 8 bases at J, with 15 bases in the middle. Germline CDR1 SGDLS, CDR2 YYNGEE. This CDR3 has 13 residues. The chain's CDR3 is CASSTYDLMGYTF. The CDR3 nucleotides read TGTGCCAGCAGCACCTACGACTTGATGGGCTACACCTTC.

This chain links TRBV3-1 with TRBJ2-2; the D is unclear. The CDR3 runs to 14 residues. Germline CDR1 and CDR2: LGHDT and YNNKEL (reference sequence). Deletions cut 4 bases from V and 4 bases from J, with 10 bases between. In nucleotides, the CDR3 is TGTGCCAGCAGCCGGAAGACATCCACCGGGGAGCTGTTTTTT. As protein: CASSRKTSTGELFF.

In its sample, this clonotype was seen many times. The chain combines TRBV10-3 with TRBJ2-1; D not resolved. Trimming cost V 5 bases and J 3 bases, with 14 bases left between them. This CDR3 spans 15 amino acids. Germline V gene lookup returns CDR1 ENHRY and CDR2 SYGVKD. CDR3 bases: TGTGCCATCAGTCTCCGTCCTGGGGTCTACAATGAGCAGTTCTTC. Encoded protein: CAISLRPGVYNEQFF.

The rearrangement links TRBV7-9 to TRBJ2-5; D gene uncertain. Trimming removed 3 bases from V and 1 base from J, with 12 bases in between. Germline lookup yields CDR1 SEHNR and CDR2 FQNEAQ (reference sequence). The CDR3 loop spans 15 amino acids. The CDR3 nucleotides are TGTGCCAGCAGCTTTGGGCAGAATATCCAAGAGACCCAGTACTTC. Protein product: CASSFGQNIQETQYF.

This clonotype was detected a few times. The chain has TRBV5-1 and TRBJ2-7; D unclear. The CDR3 totals 12 residues. Germline V gives CDR1 SGHRS, CDR2 YFSETQ. The germline V and J ends were trimmed by 4 bases and 5 bases, with 10 bases remaining between them. The CDR3 DNA is TGCGCCAGCAGCCCCACGGGTCACGAGCAGTACTTC. Translating gives CASSPTGHEQYF.

The CDR3 loop reads CASRGTGTFYEQYF. For the CDR3, the DNA is TGTGCCAGCAGGGGAACAGGTACCTTCTACGAGCAGTACTTC. The chain carries TRBV12-3 or TRBV12-4 and TRBJ2-7, with a possible D match to TRBD1 (5 bases). CDR3 length: 14 amino acids. V was shortened by 6 bases and J by 3 bases, with 15 bases between the two germline ends.

This clonotype was picked up many times. The chain employs TRBV7-2 and TRBJ2-3, with TRBD1 matching over 9 bases. The CDR3 runs to 16 residues. CDR1 is SGHTA, CDR2 FQGNSA, per germline. With V trimmed by 2 bases and J by 5 bases, 8 bases remained unmatched. The CDR3 DNA sequence: TGTGCCAGCAGCTTAAGCGGGACAGGGTCGGGAGATACGCAGTATTTT. It specifies CASSLSGTGSGDTQYF.

The rearrangement joins TRBV4-1 to TRBJ2-1; D may be TRBD1 (5 bases). V was cut by 4 bases and J by 7 bases, with 14 bases left in between. The germline CDR1 and CDR2 sequences are MGHRA and YSYEKL. The CDR3 totals 14 residues. CDR3 sequence (DNA): TGCGCCAGCAGCCCCTTCGACAGTAGTAATGAGCAGTTCTTC. Its protein product is CASSPFDSSNEQFF.